Following are 5 T cell receptor beta chains from one sample sequenced in a study of PD-L1 blockade in urothelial cancer. Regarding time point: peripheral blood 6 weeks after treatment start. Some clones are missing from TCRdb's copy, which holds only in-frame ones; the method was immunoSEQ multiplex PCR. The profile shows about 48,000 clones, around 80% of them singletons. The sample in question was PBMCs, obtained around atezolizumab (anti-PD-L1) treatment. These receptor sequences come from a man between 65 and 85 years old with urothelial cancer.

This rearrangement joins TRBV5-1 to TRBJ1-1, with TRBD1 as a possible D gene (5 bases). Germline V gene sequence: CDR1 SGHRS, CDR2 YFSETQ. The CDR3 is made up of 13 amino acids. V was pared by 4 bases and J by 4 bases, with 11 bases between. CDR3 residues: CASSRGGSTEAFF. The CDR3 bases are TGCGCCAGCAGCCGGGGGGGGAGCACTGAAGCTTTCTTT.

V usage is TRBV27 and J usage is TRBJ1-4; 10 bases fit TRBD1. With 5 bases clipped from V and 8 bases from J, the junction kept 14 bases outside the gene matches. This CDR3 has 17 amino acids. Germline values: CDR1 MNHEY, CDR2 SMNVEV (reference sequence). Written as DNA, the CDR3 is TGTGCCAGCAGTCCGTCCCTTCGACAGGGGGCTGGGGAAAAACTGTTTTTT. This translates into CASSPSLRQGAGEKLFF.

Turning to this clone: At one end, the junction sequence differs from germline, possibly due to a read error. This rearrangement joins TRBV7-7 to TRBJ2-1, with 11 bases identical to TRBD1. Per the germline V gene, CDR1 is SSHAT and CDR2 is FNYEAQ (reference sequence). The CDR3 loop spans 15 amino acids. CDR3 DNA: TGTGCTAGCAGCACCGGGACAGGGGGACACAATGAGCAGTTCTTC. This codes for CASSTGTGGHNEQFF.

The chain couples TRBV5-4 to TRBJ2-2, with D perhaps matching TRBD2 (6 bases). This CDR3 contains 15 residues. In germline, CDR1 is SGHNT, CDR2 YYREEE (reference sequence). V was clipped by 5 bases and J by 2 bases, with 13 bases between them. CDR3 sequence (DNA): TGTGCCAGCAGTCCCGGGACTCCCAACACCGGGGAGCTGTTTTTT. Protein sequence: CASSPGTPNTGELFF.

V and J are TRBV19 and TRBJ1-5; 7 bases agree with TRBD1. Germline V gives CDR1 LNHDA, CDR2 SQIVND (reference sequence). The CDR3 sequence is 16 residues long. V shed 7 bases and J 2 bases; nucleotides not matched to a gene: 11. CDR3 in DNA: TGTGCCAGTACCGTACGACAGGGTGGGGGCAATCAGCCCCAGCATTTT. Translating it yields CASTVRQGGGNQPQHF. The entire variable domain, with the rest obtained from reference TRBV19 and TRBJ1-5, is as follows: DGGITQSPKYLFRKEGQNVTLSCEQNLNHDAMYWYRQDPGQGLRLIYYSQIVNDFQKGDIAEGYSVSREKKESFPLTVTSAQKNPTAFYLCASTVRQGGGNQPQHFGDGTRLSIL.